The 13 T cell receptor beta chains in this list originate from one sample, sequenced in a study of blood T cell repertoires in COVID-19. Here immunoSEQ multiplex PCR was the method, and the copy in TCRdb shows in-frame clones only, minus some. The sample has 400,000 or so clones, roughly 90% seen once; the top ten hold around 1.5%. The sample taken for sequencing was peripheral blood. All receptors derive from a woman aged 40 to 49 with COVID-19, enrolled during active disease.

The CDR3 loop reads CASSLQGGQGSPLHF. The CDR3 DNA sequence: TGCGCCAGCAGCTTGCAGGGGGGTCAGGGTTCACCCCTCCACTTT. The chain links TRBV5-1 to TRBJ1-6, with 7 bases lining up with TRBD1. V dropped 1 base and J dropped 9; count of bases not matched to a gene: 7. The CDR3 is made up of 15 amino acids. Germline V gene sequence: CDR1 SGHRS, CDR2 YFSETQ.

This chain links TRBV10-3 with TRBJ2-4; D is possibly TRBD1 (6 bases). V lost 6 bases and J 5 bases, leaving 14 bases between the germline ends. The CDR3 is made up of 14 amino acids. CDR1 is ENHRY, CDR2 SYGVKD, per germline. The CDR3 protein is CAISASGAENIQYF. The CDR3 nucleotides read TGTGCCATCAGCGCATCAGGGGCGGAAAACATTCAGTACTTC.

This chain joins TRBV7-9 and TRBJ1-1; TRBD1 matches 7 bases. Germline trimming cut 5 bases from V and 2 bases from J; bases unmatched to any gene: 8. CDR1 is SEHNR, CDR2 FQNEAQ, per germline (reference sequence). CDR3 length equals 15 residues. This CDR3 reads CASSPNQGVNTEAFF. CDR3 sequence (DNA): TGTGCCAGCAGCCCAAATCAGGGGGTAAACACTGAAGCTTTCTTT.

The chain joins TRBV14 to TRBJ1-1; D not certain. Deletions cut 3 bases from V and 9 bases from J, with 14 bases between. CDR3 length equals 13 residues. CDR1 SGHDN and CDR2 FVKESK come from the germline V gene. CDR3 in amino acids: CASSQGVGPKAFF. The CDR3, as DNA: TGTGCCAGCAGCCAGGGAGTTGGGCCGAAAGCTTTCTTT.

The chain carries TRBV19 and TRBJ1-2, with unresolved D. The germline CDR1 and CDR2 sequences are LNHDA and SQIVND (reference sequence). The CDR3 consists of 13 residues. The V end lost 6 bases, the J end lost 5 bases, and 13 bases lay between the germline ends. CDR3 nucleotide sequence: TGTGCCAGTAGCGAATCGAGCGGATATGGCTACACCTTC. This codes for CASSESSGYGYTF.

The CDR3 bases are TGTGCCAGTCGAAGGCCCGGGAGGGCCGTAAACACCGGGGAGCTGTTTTTT. Translating gives CASRRPGRAVNTGELFF. The chain uses TRBV19 and TRBJ2-2, with 8 nucleotides matching TRBD2. V lost 8 bases, J lost 2 bases, and 13 bases stayed unmatched. This CDR3 is built from 17 residues. Germline CDR1 LNHDA, CDR2 SQIVND (reference sequence).

The CDR3 spells CASSVGRGSAFTDTQYF. CDR3 nucleotide sequence: TGTGCCAGCAGCGTAGGTCGGGGTAGCGCCTTCACAGATACGCAGTATTTT. The chain links TRBV9 to TRBJ2-3; D might be TRBD2 (5 bases). The CDR3 consists of 17 residues. Trimming cost V 0 bases and J 2 bases, with 16 bases left between them. Germline V gene data show CDR1 as SGDLS and CDR2 as YYNGEE.

The rearrangement joins TRBV10-3 to TRBJ1-4; 7 bases are shared with TRBD1. V shed 0 bases and J 7 bases; nucleotides not matched to a gene: 8. CDR1 ENHRY and CDR2 SYGVKD come from the germline V gene. The CDR3 runs to 16 residues. The CDR3 nucleotides read TGTGCCATCAGTGAGTCGAAGGGGACAGTAACTGAAAAACTGTTTTTT. Protein product: CAISESKGTVTEKLFF.

The chain combines TRBV19 with TRBJ1-1; D call uncertain. CDR3 size: 13 residues. V dropped 11 bases and J dropped 1 base, with 14 bases sitting between them. CDR1 is LNHDA and CDR2 is SQIVND in the germline V gene (reference sequence). The chain's CDR3 is CAVTGDPNTEAFF. The CDR3 bases are TGTGCCGTAACCGGGGATCCGAACACTGAAGCTTTCTTT. The full variable domain, in which reference TRBV19 and TRBJ1-1 provide the parts outside the CDR3, is DGGITQSPKYLFRKEGQNVTLSCEQNLNHDAMYWYRQDPGQGLRLIYYSQIVNDFQKGDIAEGYSVSREKKESFPLTVTSAQKNPTAFYLCAVTGDPNTEAFFGQGTRLTVV.

The chain carries TRBV20-1 and TRBJ2-5; tentative D call: TRBD2 (7 bases). Deletions cut 3 bases from V and 1 base from J, with 12 bases between. The length of the CDR3 is 14 residues. CDR1 is DFQATT and CDR2 is SNEGSKA in the germline V gene (reference sequence). The CDR3 reads CSASGGGGQETQYF. Written as DNA, the CDR3 is TGCAGTGCTAGTGGCGGGGGCGGCCAAGAGACCCAGTACTTC.

The chain carries TRBV19 and TRBJ1-5; D is ambiguous. With 5 bases removed from V and 2 bases from J, the gap between germline ends came to 16 bases. The CDR3 has 16 amino acids. Germline-derived CDR1 and CDR2 are LNHDA and SQIVND (reference sequence). The CDR3: CASSPRRGSRNQPQHF. The CDR3 nucleotides read TGTGCCAGTAGTCCGCGAAGAGGGAGTCGCAATCAGCCCCAGCATTTT.

The chain links TRBV9 to TRBJ1-2, with TRBD1 matching over 10 bases. In germline, CDR1 is SGDLS, CDR2 YYNGEE. V was clipped by 4 bases and J by 5 bases; unmatched bases: 17. This CDR3 has 18 residues. The CDR3 region has the DNA TGTGCCAGCAGCCCCGGCCTTGGTGCGGGACAGGGGCTTTATGGCTACACCTTC. This codes for CASSPGLGAGQGLYGYTF.

This clone was observed a few times. The chain couples TRBV7-3 to TRBJ2-7; 11 bases are shared with TRBD2. Germline V lookup: CDR1 SGHTA, CDR2 FQGTGA. The CDR3 has 14 residues. V gave up 1 base and J gave up 6 bases; unmatched junction bases: 2. Written as DNA, the CDR3 is TGTGCCAGCAGCTTAAGTCTAGCGGGAGGCGAGCAGTACTTC. This sequence encodes CASSLSLAGGEQYF.